These 29 T cell receptor beta chains were all obtained from the same sample, sequenced in a study of OX40 agonist ivuxolimab in advanced cancers. Profiling relied on immunoSEQ multiplex PCR, and the TCRdb table lists in-frame clones only, not all of them. Of 82,000 or so clones listed, roughly 92% are singletons. Sequenced here: CD4+ or CD8+ T cells sorted from blood, sampled in a trial of the OX40 agonist ivuxolimab. The receptors originated from an adult with an advanced solid tumor such as melanoma, head and neck, liver or kidney cancer.

This sequence joins TRBV7-9 and TRBJ2-7; 13 bases match TRBD2. Trimming took 5 bases from V and 7 from J; bases not matched to a gene: 5. The germline CDR1 and CDR2 sequences are SEHNR and FQNEAQ (reference sequence). The length of the CDR3 is 14 residues. The CDR3 loop reads CASSTGTSGKEQYF. CDR3 in DNA: TGTGCCAGCAGCACCGGGACTAGCGGGAAAGAGCAGTACTTC.

The chain couples TRBV28 to TRBJ2-6; D unresolved. The V gene lost 2 bases and the J gene lost 1 base, with 6 bases spanning the gap. CDR1 is MDHEN and CDR2 is SYDVKM in the germline V gene. There are 15 residues in the CDR3. The chain's CDR3 is CASSLVGSGANVLTF. The CDR3 region has the DNA TGTGCCAGCAGTTTAGTTGGTTCTGGGGCCAACGTCCTGACTTTC. The complete variable domain, with remaining parts taken from reference TRBV28 and TRBJ2-6, reads DVKVTQSSRYLVKRTGEKVFLECVQDMDHENMFWYRQDPGLGLRLIYFSYDVKMKEKGDIPEGYSVSREKKERFSLILESASTNQTSMYLCASSLVGSGANVLTFGAGSRLTVL.

CDR3 nucleotides: TGTGCCAGCACCCACGTCCGGCTAGCGGGAGGCGGATCCTACAATGAGCAGTTCTTC. It yields the protein CASTHVRLAGGGSYNEQFF. The chain joins TRBV28 to TRBJ2-1; 11 nucleotides line up with TRBD2. After removal of 7 bases from V and 1 base from J, the junction contained 15 bases not matched to a gene. The CDR3 has 19 amino acids. Germline CDR1 reads MDHEN; CDR2 reads SYDVKM.

V gene TRBV5-4 combines with J gene TRBJ2-5; 9 positions match TRBD2. The CDR3 is made up of 17 amino acids. The V and J ends lost 4 bases and 2 bases, in that order; junction bases with no gene match: 12. CDR1 and CDR2 from the germline V gene are SGHNT and YYREEE (reference sequence). In DNA, the CDR3 is TGTGCCAGCAGCCACGTTGGCGTGACTAGCGGACAAGAGACCCAGTACTTC. This sequence encodes CASSHVGVTSGQETQYF.

This clone was detected once. The chain recombines TRBV28 with TRBJ2-7; D not certain. In germline, CDR1 is MDHEN, CDR2 SYDVKM. V was cut by 1 base and J by 0 bases, with 10 bases left in between. The CDR3 runs 15 residues. The CDR3 nucleotides read TGTGCCAGCAGTTTATTTGGCACCAGCTCCTACGAGCAGTACTTC. It encodes CASSLFGTSSYEQYF.

This chain uses TRBV4-1 with TRBJ1-4; the match to TRBD1 covers 7 bases. J lost 8 bases, V lost 0 bases, and 6 bases had no gene match. The CDR3 extends over 15 amino acids. CDR1 is MGHRA and CDR2 is YSYEKL in the germline V gene. CDR3 residues: CASSQDRDSREKLFF. DNA for the CDR3: TGCGCCAGCAGCCAAGATAGGGACAGTAGGGAAAAACTGTTTTTT.

The rearrangement joins TRBV28 to TRBJ2-7; weak D call: TRBD1 (6 bases). Germline loops: CDR1 MDHEN, CDR2 SYDVKM. There are 13 residues in the CDR3. Trimming took off 6 bases at V and 2 bases at J, with 11 bases between the two ends. CDR3 protein: CASSNRVPYEQYF. The CDR3 DNA reads as TGTGCCAGCAGCAACAGGGTCCCCTACGAGCAGTACTTC.

The rearrangement joins TRBV11-2 to TRBJ2-2, with D maybe TRBD2 (5 bases). Germline V gene lookup returns CDR1 SGHAT and CDR2 FQNNGV. The CDR3 is made up of 14 amino acids. The ends were cut back, 4 bases at V and 8 bases at J, with 14 bases in the middle. The CDR3 sequence: CASSSGLRTGELFF. The CDR3 DNA follows: TGTGCCAGCAGCTCTGGACTGCGAACGGGGGAGCTGTTTTTT.

This clone showed up just once. The chain is built from TRBV11-2 and TRBJ2-7, with 10 bases that match TRBD2. The CDR3 loop spans 15 amino acids. Germline V gives CDR1 SGHAT, CDR2 FQNNGV. Unmatched junction bases numbered 5, after V lost 2 bases and J lost 4 bases. The CDR3 DNA reads TGTGCCAGCAGCTTATCGGCTAGCGGGAGTTACGAGCAGTACTTC. Its translation is CASSLSASGSYEQYF. Looking up the rest from reference TRBV11-2 and TRBJ2-7 gives the full variable domain: EAGVAQSPRYKIIEKRQSVAFWCNPISGHATLYWYQQILGQGPKLLIQFQNNGVVDDSQLPKDRFSAERLKGVDSTLKIQPAKLEDSAVYLCASSLSASGSYEQYFGPGTRLTVT.

The table lists this clone with a count of one. The V call is TRBV10-2, the J call TRBJ1-1; D is unresolved. The CDR3 has 14 residues. Germline lookup yields CDR1 WSHSY and CDR2 SAAADI. Trimming pared 7 bases from V and 0 bases from J, leaving 12 bases between. CDR3 sequence reads: CASTRGYMNTEAFF. DNA of the CDR3: TGCGCCAGCACCCGAGGATACATGAACACTGAAGCTTTCTTT.

The chain couples TRBV9 to TRBJ2-1; tentatively, D is TRBD2 (6 bases). CDR3 length: 15 amino acids. V was trimmed by 3 bases and J by 9 bases, leaving 19 bases between them. Looked up from germline, CDR1 is SGDLS and CDR2 is YYNGEE. CDR3 coding DNA: TGTGCCAGCAGCGCCCACCCGGCGGGATTGGGTGAGCAGTTCTTC. It specifies CASSAHPAGLGEQFF. The whole variable domain, remainder taken from reference TRBV9 and TRBJ2-1, is DSGVTQTPKHLITATGQRVTLRCSPRSGDLSVYWYQQSLDQGLQFLIQYYNGEERAKGNILERFSAQQFPDLHSELNLSSLELGDSALYFCASSAHPAGLGEQFFGPGTRLTVL.

The CDR3 DNA reads TGTGCCAGCAGTGATCGACCATACTCTGGAAACACCATATATTTT. This codes for CASSDRPYSGNTIYF. V gene TRBV2 combines with J gene TRBJ1-3; D call uncertain. The ends were cut back, 3 bases at V and 0 bases at J, with 9 bases in the middle. Germline values: CDR1 SNHLY, CDR2 FYNNEI. The length of the CDR3 is 15 residues.

The CDR3: CASRGTVREQYF. The CDR3 region has the DNA TGTGCCAGCAGGGGGACTGTTAGGGAGCAGTACTTC. V usage is TRBV28 and J usage is TRBJ2-7; TRBD2 is a possible D gene (6 bases). Germline V CDR1 and CDR2: MDHEN, SYDVKM. This CDR3 is 12 amino acids long. V was cut by 6 bases and J by 7 bases, with 13 bases left in between.

The V and J genes are TRBV6-1 and TRBJ1-4; D is unclear. The V end was cut by 6 bases, the J end by 3 bases, with 11 bases between. Germline CDR1 is MNHNS and CDR2 is SASEGT. CDR3 size: 14 residues. This chain's CDR3 is CASRGRGANEKLFF. The CDR3 DNA is TGTGCCAGCAGAGGACGGGGAGCTAATGAAAAACTGTTTTTT.

The V and J genes are TRBV18 and TRBJ2-7; 9 nucleotides line up with TRBD1. The CDR3 length is 16 residues. J lost 6 bases, V lost 2 bases, and 11 bases had no gene match. Germline CDR1 KGHSH, CDR2 LQKENI. CDR3 loop: CASSPDAGTGIGEQYF. The DNA of the CDR3 is TGTGCCAGCTCACCAGACGCCGGGACAGGGATCGGCGAGCAGTACTTC.

The gene calls are TRBV18 and TRBJ2-2, with 11 bases matching TRBD2. This CDR3 has 17 amino acids. Germline V gives CDR1 KGHSH, CDR2 LQKENI. J lost 4 bases, V lost 3 bases, and 7 bases had no gene match. For the CDR3, the DNA is TGTGCCAGCTCACCTCCAATAGCGGGAGGGACCACCGGGGAGCTGTTTTTT. This gives the protein CASSPPIAGGTTGELFF.

This sequence joins TRBV28 and TRBJ1-5; D uncertain. Per the germline V gene, CDR1 is MDHEN and CDR2 is SYDVKM. The CDR3 spans 13 residues. Trimming took off 2 bases at V and 8 bases at J, with 10 bases between the two ends. In DNA form, the CDR3 reads TGTGCCAGCAGTTTACCCGGCAGAGAGCCCCAGCATTTT. It yields the protein CASSLPGREPQHF.

The genes are TRBV14 and TRBJ1-4, with no clear D. Per the germline V gene, CDR1 is SGHDN and CDR2 is FVKESK. The CDR3 length is 15 residues. V was cut by 4 bases and J by 1 base, with 10 bases left in between. This chain's CDR3 is CASSPRTGTNEKLFF. CDR3 nucleotides: TGTGCCAGCAGCCCAAGGACGGGAACTAATGAAAAACTGTTTTTT.

J is TRBJ2-3 and V is TRBV7-2, with D tentatively TRBD2 (7 bases). The CDR3 is 15 amino acids. Trimming took 5 bases from V and 4 from J, leaving 16 bases between them. The germline V gene has CDR1 SGHTA and CDR2 FQGNSA. CDR3 in amino acids: CASSLSRGASDTQYF. DNA for the CDR3: TGTGCCAGCAGCCTTTCACGGGGGGCATCAGATACGCAGTATTTT.

J is TRBJ1-4 and V is TRBV28, with D possibly matching TRBD1 (5 bases). The CDR3 spans 16 residues. Germline V lookup: CDR1 MDHEN, CDR2 SYDVKM. The germline V and J ends were trimmed by 7 bases and 4 bases, with 19 bases remaining between them. The DNA of the CDR3 is TGTGCCAGCATCGGGTCTACGGGGACGGGTAATGAAAAACTGTTTTTT. This gives the protein CASIGSTGTGNEKLFF.

The chain combines TRBV5-6 with TRBJ1-1, with 10 positions matching TRBD1. Germline CDR1 is SGHDT and CDR2 is YYEEEE. The CDR3 covers 16 residues. V dropped 4 bases and J dropped 3; count of bases not matched to a gene: 9. CDR3 loop: CASSLIGGTGDTEAFF. The CDR3 DNA follows: TGTGCCAGCAGCCTGATAGGGGGGACAGGGGACACTGAAGCTTTCTTT.

The chain carries TRBV5-1 and TRBJ2-5, with TRBD2 matching 7 bases. There are 14 residues in the CDR3. V gave up 7 bases and J gave up 5 bases; unmatched junction bases: 11. Germline V gene data show CDR1 as SGHRS and CDR2 as YFSETQ. CDR3 residues: CASFNLAAQETQYF. CDR3 nucleotide sequence: TGCGCCAGCTTTAATCTAGCGGCCCAGGAGACCCAGTACTTC.

CDR3 protein: CASSLTVGLAGSTDTQYF. DNA of the CDR3: TGTGCCAGCAGTCTTACTGTCGGACTAGCGGGATCCACAGATACGCAGTATTTT. This chain connects TRBV27 to TRBJ2-3, with 12 bases fitting TRBD2. Germline values: CDR1 MNHEY, CDR2 SMNVEV (reference sequence). The CDR3 totals 18 residues. V trimming: 5 bases; J trimming: 2 bases; junction bases outside the gene matches: 11.

This chain connects TRBV29-1 to TRBJ2-3; 10 positions agree with TRBD2. The CDR3 has 18 residues. J lost 1 base, V lost 2 bases, and 12 bases had no gene match. Germline V gives CDR1 SQVTM, CDR2 ANQGSEA. DNA of the CDR3: TGCAGCGTTGAACGGGTAGCGGGAGGCCACGGACGCACAGATACGCAGTATTTT. This codes for CSVERVAGGHGRTDTQYF.

The rearrangement links TRBV9 to TRBJ1-2; D gene uncertain. CDR3 length: 14 residues. The V gene lost 0 bases and the J gene lost 8 bases, with 14 bases spanning the gap. In germline, CDR1 is SGDLS, CDR2 YYNGEE. The CDR3 region is CASSVGTHNQGYTF. The CDR3 DNA sequence: TGTGCCAGCAGCGTAGGCACGCATAATCAGGGCTACACCTTC. Combining the CDR3 with reference TRBV9 and TRBJ1-2 gives the whole variable domain DSGVTQTPKHLITATGQRVTLRCSPRSGDLSVYWYQQSLDQGLQFLIQYYNGEERAKGNILERFSAQQFPDLHSELNLSSLELGDSALYFCASSVGTHNQGYTFGSGTRLTVV.

The V call is TRBV29-1, the J call TRBJ2-3; D uncertain. This CDR3 spans 12 amino acids. Germline CDR1 SQVTM, CDR2 ANQGSEA. The V end lost 3 bases, the J end lost 1 base, and 5 bases lay between the germline ends. The CDR3 DNA sequence: TGCAGCGTTGATCAGGGCACAGATACGCAGTATTTT. This sequence encodes CSVDQGTDTQYF.

The gene calls are TRBV5-6 and TRBJ2-2; TRBD2 matches at 9 bases. Germline V gives CDR1 SGHDT, CDR2 YYEEEE. This CDR3 has 14 residues. The ends lost 4 bases at V and 6 bases at J; junction bases unmatched: 4. CDR3 in DNA: TGTGCCAGCAGCACGGGACTAGCCTCCGGGGAGCTGTTTTTT. Its translation is CASSTGLASGELFF.

With regard to this clone: The sample contains more than one DNA sequence encoding this CDR3. The chain is built from TRBV28 and TRBJ2-5, with TRBD2 matching over 8 bases. The CDR3 covers 15 residues. After removal of 3 bases from V and 5 bases from J, the junction contained 8 bases not matched to a gene. Germline CDR1 reads MDHEN; CDR2 reads SYDVKM. The CDR3 DNA sequence: TGTGCCAGCAGTTTTTGGGGGGGCGGGGGGGAGACCCAGTACTTC. Its translation is CASSFWGGGGETQYF.

CDR3 loop: CASRLDRGYTF. The CDR3 nucleotides are TGTGCCAGCAGACTCGACAGGGGCTACACCTTC. V is TRBV28 and J is TRBJ1-2; tentatively, D is TRBD1 (6 bases). Per the germline V gene, CDR1 is MDHEN and CDR2 is SYDVKM. The CDR3 runs to 11 residues. V shed 6 bases and J shed 8 bases, with 10 bases lying between them.